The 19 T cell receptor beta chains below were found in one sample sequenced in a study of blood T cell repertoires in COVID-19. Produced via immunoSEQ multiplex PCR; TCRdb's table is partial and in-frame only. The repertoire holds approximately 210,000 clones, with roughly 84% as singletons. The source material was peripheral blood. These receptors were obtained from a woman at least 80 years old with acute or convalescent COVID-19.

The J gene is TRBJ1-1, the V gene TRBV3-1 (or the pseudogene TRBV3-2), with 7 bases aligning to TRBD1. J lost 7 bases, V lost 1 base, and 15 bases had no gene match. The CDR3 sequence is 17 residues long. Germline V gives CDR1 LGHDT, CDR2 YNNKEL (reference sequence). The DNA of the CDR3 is TGTGCCAGCAGCCAAGGGCCCGGGTTAGGGGGCGCGGATGAAGCTTTCTTT. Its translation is CASSQGPGLGGADEAFF.

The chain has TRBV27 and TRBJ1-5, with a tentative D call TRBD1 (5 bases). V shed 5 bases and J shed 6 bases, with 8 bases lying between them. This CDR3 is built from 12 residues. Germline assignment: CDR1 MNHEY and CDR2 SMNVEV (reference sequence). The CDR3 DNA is TGTGCCAGCAGTGCAGGGTCTCAGCCCCAGCATTTT. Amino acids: CASSAGSQPQHF.

The CDR3 loop reads CASSFSGGETQYF. The CDR3 DNA reads TGTGCCAGCAGTTTTAGCGGGGGTGAGACCCAGTACTTC. This chain uses TRBV6-5 with TRBJ2-5; TRBD2 aligns across 9 bases. CDR1 is MNHEY, CDR2 SVGAGI, per germline. This CDR3 is 13 amino acids long. The V and J ends lost 4 bases and 5 bases, in that order; junction bases with no gene match: 2.

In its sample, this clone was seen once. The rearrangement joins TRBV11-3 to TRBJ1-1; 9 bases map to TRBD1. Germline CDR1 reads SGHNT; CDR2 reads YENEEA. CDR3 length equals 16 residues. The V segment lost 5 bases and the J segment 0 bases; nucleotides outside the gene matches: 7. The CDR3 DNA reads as TGTGCCAGCAGCCCAACCGGGACAGGGATGAACACTGAAGCTTTCTTT. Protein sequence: CASSPTGTGMNTEAFF.

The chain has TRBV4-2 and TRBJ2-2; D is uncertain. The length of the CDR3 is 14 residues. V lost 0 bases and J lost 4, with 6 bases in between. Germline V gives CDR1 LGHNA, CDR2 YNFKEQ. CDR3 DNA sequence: TGTGCCAGCAGCCAAGATTGGGCCACCGGGGAGCTGTTTTTT. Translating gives CASSQDWATGELFF.

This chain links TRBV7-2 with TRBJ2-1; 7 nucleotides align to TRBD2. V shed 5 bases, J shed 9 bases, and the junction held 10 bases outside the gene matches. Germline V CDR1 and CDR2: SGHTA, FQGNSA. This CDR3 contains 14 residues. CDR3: CASSPQTSLSEQFF. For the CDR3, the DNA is TGTGCCAGCAGCCCACAGACTAGCCTCAGTGAGCAGTTCTTC.

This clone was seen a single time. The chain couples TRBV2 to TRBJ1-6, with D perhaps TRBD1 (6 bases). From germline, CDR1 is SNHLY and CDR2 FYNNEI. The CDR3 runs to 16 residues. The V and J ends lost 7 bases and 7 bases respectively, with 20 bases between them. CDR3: CASTLGQPRTNSPLHF. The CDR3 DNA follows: TGTGCCAGCACCCTCGGACAGCCCCGGACCAATTCACCCCTCCACTTT.

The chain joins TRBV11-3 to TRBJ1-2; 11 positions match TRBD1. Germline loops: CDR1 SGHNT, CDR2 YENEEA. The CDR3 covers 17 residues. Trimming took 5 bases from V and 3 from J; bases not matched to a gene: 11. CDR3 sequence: CASSTRTGGSVDYGYTF. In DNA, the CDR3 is TGTGCCAGCAGCACTAGGACAGGGGGCTCAGTGGACTATGGCTACACCTTC.

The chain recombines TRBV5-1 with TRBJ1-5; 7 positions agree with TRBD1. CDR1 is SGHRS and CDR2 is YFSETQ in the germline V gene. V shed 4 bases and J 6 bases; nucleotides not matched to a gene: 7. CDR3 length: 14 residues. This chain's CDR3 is CASSRTTGVQPQHF. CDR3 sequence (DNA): TGCGCCAGCAGCCGTACCACAGGGGTTCAGCCCCAGCATTTT.

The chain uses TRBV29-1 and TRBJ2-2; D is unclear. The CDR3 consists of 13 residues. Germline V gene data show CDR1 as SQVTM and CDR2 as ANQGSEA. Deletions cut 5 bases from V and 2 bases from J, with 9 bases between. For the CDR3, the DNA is TGCAGCGTTACGACAACCAACACCGGGGAGCTGTTTTTT. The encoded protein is CSVTTTNTGELFF.

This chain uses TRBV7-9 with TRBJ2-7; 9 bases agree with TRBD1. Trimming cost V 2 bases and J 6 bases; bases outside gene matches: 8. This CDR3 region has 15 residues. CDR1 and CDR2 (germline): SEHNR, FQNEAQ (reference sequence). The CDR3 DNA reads TGTGCCAGCAGCTTAAGTGGGACAGGGCTGGTCGAGCAGTACTTC. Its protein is CASSLSGTGLVEQYF.

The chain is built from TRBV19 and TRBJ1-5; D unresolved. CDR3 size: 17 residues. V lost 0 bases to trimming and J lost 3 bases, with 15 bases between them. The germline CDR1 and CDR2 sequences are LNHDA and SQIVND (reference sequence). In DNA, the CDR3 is TGTGCCAGTAGTATAGACGGAGCCCGTGTTTTCAATCAGCCCCAGCATTTT. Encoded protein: CASSIDGARVFNQPQHF.

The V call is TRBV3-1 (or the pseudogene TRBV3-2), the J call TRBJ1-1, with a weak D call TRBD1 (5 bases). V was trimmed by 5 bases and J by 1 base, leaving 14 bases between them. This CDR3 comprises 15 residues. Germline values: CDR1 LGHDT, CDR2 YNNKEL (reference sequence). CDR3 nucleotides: TGTGCCAGCAGCTCGGCCCAGGGAGGGAACACTGAAGCTTTCTTT. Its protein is CASSSAQGGNTEAFF.

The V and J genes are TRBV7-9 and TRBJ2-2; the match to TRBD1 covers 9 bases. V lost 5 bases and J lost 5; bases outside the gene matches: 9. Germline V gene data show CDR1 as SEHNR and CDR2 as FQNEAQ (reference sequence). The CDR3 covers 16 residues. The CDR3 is CASSRSGTGITGELFF. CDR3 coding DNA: TGTGCCAGCAGCCGTTCCGGGACAGGGATAACCGGGGAGCTGTTTTTT.

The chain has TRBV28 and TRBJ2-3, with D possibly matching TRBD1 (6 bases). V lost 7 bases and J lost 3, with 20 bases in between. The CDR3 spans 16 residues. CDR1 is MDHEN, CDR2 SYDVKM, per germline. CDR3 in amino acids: CASTLSSGVLTDTQYF. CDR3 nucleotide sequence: TGTGCCAGCACCTTATCCTCAGGGGTTTTGACAGATACGCAGTATTTT.

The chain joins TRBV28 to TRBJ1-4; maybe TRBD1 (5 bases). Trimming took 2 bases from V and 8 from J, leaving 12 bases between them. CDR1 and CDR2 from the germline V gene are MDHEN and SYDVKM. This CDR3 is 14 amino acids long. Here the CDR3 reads CASSLEGVGEKLFF. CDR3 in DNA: TGTGCCAGCAGTTTAGAAGGGGTTGGGGAAAAACTGTTTTTT.

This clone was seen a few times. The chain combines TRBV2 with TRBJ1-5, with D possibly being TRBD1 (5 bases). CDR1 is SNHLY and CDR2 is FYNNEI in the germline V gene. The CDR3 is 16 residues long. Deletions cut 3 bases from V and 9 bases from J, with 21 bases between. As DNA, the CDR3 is TGTGCCAGCAGTGAGGGAGGAACAGGAATAGGCGCGCCCCAGCATTTT. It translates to CASSEGGTGIGAPQHF.

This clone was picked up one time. DNA of the CDR3: TGTGCCAGCAACCCCGGGGGGGCCGCCTACAATGAGCAGTTCTTC. Its protein is CASNPGGAAYNEQFF. The rearrangement joins TRBV27 to TRBJ2-1; 8 bases agree with TRBD2. The CDR3 consists of 15 residues. V lost 7 bases, J lost 2 bases, and 7 bases stayed unmatched. Per the germline V gene, CDR1 is MNHEY and CDR2 is SMNVEV (reference sequence).

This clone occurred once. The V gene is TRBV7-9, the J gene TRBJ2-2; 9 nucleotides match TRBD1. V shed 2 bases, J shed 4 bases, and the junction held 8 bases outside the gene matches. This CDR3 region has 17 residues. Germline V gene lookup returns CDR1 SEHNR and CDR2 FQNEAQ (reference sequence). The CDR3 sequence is CASSLISGQGFTGELFF. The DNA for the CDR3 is TGTGCCAGCAGCTTAATCTCAGGACAGGGGTTCACCGGGGAGCTGTTTTTT.